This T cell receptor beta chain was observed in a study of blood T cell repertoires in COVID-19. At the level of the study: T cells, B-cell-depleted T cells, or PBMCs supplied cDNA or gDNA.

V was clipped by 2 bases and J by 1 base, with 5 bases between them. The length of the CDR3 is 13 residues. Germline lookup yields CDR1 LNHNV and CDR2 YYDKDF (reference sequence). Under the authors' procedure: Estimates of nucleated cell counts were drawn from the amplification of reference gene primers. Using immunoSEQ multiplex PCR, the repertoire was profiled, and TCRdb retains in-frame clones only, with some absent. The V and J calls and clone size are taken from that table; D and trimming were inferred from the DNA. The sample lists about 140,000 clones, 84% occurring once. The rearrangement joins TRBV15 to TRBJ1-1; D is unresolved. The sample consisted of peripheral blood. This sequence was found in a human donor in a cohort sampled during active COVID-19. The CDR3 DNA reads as TGTGCCACCAGCAGACCCCAGAACACTGAAGCTTTCTTT. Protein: CATSRPQNTEAFF.